These 22 T cell receptor beta chains were sequenced from one sample in a study of cytomegalovirus exposure and HLA in healthy donors. Sequencing was performed with immunoSEQ multiplex PCR; in TCRdb, only in-frame clones are kept and a portion is missing. The sample includes tens of thousands of clones, 80% to 95% of them seen just once. Sequencing was carried out using PBMCs. The source of these receptors is a woman in her thirties in good health and CMV-seronegative.

The chain has TRBV9 and TRBJ2-1; 7 positions agree with TRBD1. J lost 7 bases, V lost 4 bases, and 8 bases had no gene match. CDR1 is SGDLS and CDR2 is YYNGEE in the germline V gene. The CDR3 is made up of 14 amino acids. CDR3 protein: CASSRTGAWNEQFF. The CDR3 bases are TGTGCCAGCAGCCGGACAGGCGCTTGGAATGAGCAGTTCTTC. The entire variable domain, with the rest obtained from reference TRBV9 and TRBJ2-1, is as follows: DSGVTQTPKHLITATGQRVTLRCSPRSGDLSVYWYQQSLDQGLQFLIQYYNGEERAKGNILERFSAQQFPDLHSELNLSSLELGDSALYFCASSRTGAWNEQFFGPGTRLTVL.

This clone was picked up one time. V and J are TRBV7-3 and TRBJ1-1, with 10 nucleotides matching TRBD1. V dropped 5 bases and J dropped 5; count of bases not matched to a gene: 11. There are 16 residues in the CDR3. Germline values: CDR1 SGHTA, CDR2 FQGTGA. The CDR3 bases are TGTGCCAGCAGCGACTCCGCCGGGACAGGGGTAACTGAAGCTTTCTTT. Encoded protein: CASSDSAGTGVTEAFF.

This chain connects TRBV30 to TRBJ2-4; D might be TRBD2 (6 bases). From germline, CDR1 is GTSNPN and CDR2 SVGIG (reference sequence). The CDR3 consists of 13 residues. V dropped 7 bases and J dropped 6 bases, with 16 bases sitting between them. The CDR3 DNA reads as TGTGCCTTTTCCGGGGCCGGGGGAAACATTCAGTACTTC. Its translation: CAFSGAGGNIQYF.

This clone has only one observation. The genes are TRBV4-3 and TRBJ2-1; perhaps TRBD2 as D (6 bases). The CDR3 has 13 amino acids. CDR1 is LGHNA and CDR2 is YSLEER in the germline V gene. V lost 1 base, J lost 6 bases, and 7 bases lay in between. The CDR3 region is CASSQGRVNEQFF. Here the CDR3 DNA reads TGCGCCAGCAGCCAAGGGAGGGTCAATGAGCAGTTCTTC.

This CDR3 is CASSYDWSSYNSPLHF. CDR3 coding DNA: TGTGCCAGCAGTTACGACTGGAGCTCCTATAATTCACCCCTCCACTTT. The chain uses TRBV6-5 and TRBJ1-6, with no clear D. Looked up from germline, CDR1 is MNHEY and CDR2 is SVGAGI. This CDR3 comprises 16 residues. The V end was cut by 2 bases, the J end by 0 bases, with 8 bases between.

The DNA of the CDR3 is TGTGCCTGGAGGCCCAGGGGGCAGAATGAAAAACTGTTTTTT. This translates into CAWRPRGQNEKLFF. The chain employs TRBV30 and TRBJ1-4; 8 bases line up with TRBD1. Per germline, CDR1 GTSNPN and CDR2 SVGIG (reference sequence). CDR3 length: 14 amino acids. Trimming cost V 3 bases and J 5 bases; bases outside gene matches: 5. The whole variable domain, filled in from reference TRBV30 and TRBJ1-4, reads SQTIHQWPATLVQPVGSPLSLECTVEGTSNPNLYWYRQAAGRGLQLLFYSVGIGQISSEVPQNLSASRPQDRQFILSSKKLLLSDSGFYLCAWRPRGQNEKLFFGSGTQLSVL.

This rearrangement joins TRBV28 to TRBJ1-2, with TRBD1 identical over 9 bases. CDR1 is MDHEN and CDR2 is SYDVKM in the germline V gene. CDR3 length: 15 amino acids. With V trimmed by 4 bases and J by 5 bases, 8 bases remained unmatched. The chain's CDR3 is CASSYRQGEWYGYTF. The CDR3 nucleotides read TGTGCCAGCAGTTACAGACAGGGGGAATGGTATGGCTACACCTTC.

The V gene is TRBV10-3, the J gene TRBJ1-2, with D perhaps TRBD1 (5 bases). Trimming stripped 2 bases from V and 8 bases from J, with 9 bases between. In germline, CDR1 is ENHRY, CDR2 SYGVKD. The CDR3 runs to 12 residues. The CDR3 is CAISEAGRGYTF. The DNA of the CDR3 is TGTGCCATCAGTGAGGCAGGGCGCGGCTACACCTTC.

The chain has TRBV6-4 and TRBJ1-1; 10 positions match TRBD1. The V gene's germline CDR1 is MRHNA and CDR2 SNTAGT. V gave up 6 bases and J gave up 6 bases; unmatched junction bases: 10. This CDR3 spans 15 amino acids. The CDR3 region has the DNA TGTGCCAGCAGCGAAGTTCCGGACAGGGGGTCTGAAGCTTTCTTT. Translating gives CASSEVPDRGSEAFF.

This clone was observed a single time. J is TRBJ2-3 and V is TRBV5-1, with D tentatively TRBD2 (5 bases). This CDR3 has 14 residues. From germline, CDR1 is SGHRS and CDR2 YFSETQ. V lost 7 bases and J 0 bases, leaving 12 bases between the germline ends. The CDR3 region has the DNA TGCGCCAGCGGCAGCGGCCTAAGCACAGATACGCAGTATTTT. This encodes CASGSGLSTDTQYF. The whole variable domain, remainder taken from reference TRBV5-1 and TRBJ2-3, is KAGVTQTPRYLIKTRGQQVTLSCSPISGHRSVSWYQQTPGQGLQFLFEYFSETQRNKGNFPGRFSGRQFSNSRSEMNVSTLELGDSALYLCASGSGLSTDTQYFGPGTRLTVL.

The rearrangement links TRBV5-1 to TRBJ1-2, with D hard to call. In germline, CDR1 is SGHRS, CDR2 YFSETQ. The V gene lost 2 bases and the J gene lost 5 bases, with 10 bases spanning the gap. This CDR3 contains 13 residues. The CDR3 is CASSFTPEYGYTF. The CDR3, as DNA: TGCGCCAGCAGCTTTACTCCGGAGTATGGCTACACCTTC. Using reference TRBV5-1 and TRBJ1-2 for the parts outside the CDR3, the full variable domain is KAGVTQTPRYLIKTRGQQVTLSCSPISGHRSVSWYQQTPGQGLQFLFEYFSETQRNKGNFPGRFSGRQFSNSRSEMNVSTLELGDSALYLCASSFTPEYGYTFGSGTRLTVV.

V and J are TRBV7-2 and TRBJ2-1, with D maybe TRBD2 (7 bases). The CDR3 spans 15 residues. CDR1 and CDR2 from the germline V gene are SGHTA and FQGNSA. V lost 1 base and J lost 7, with 14 bases in between. The CDR3 DNA reads TGTGCCAGCAGCTTAGGGGGGGCTAGCGGAAATGAGCAGTTCTTC. Residues: CASSLGGASGNEQFF.

This sequence joins TRBV6-5 and TRBJ1-1; D may be TRBD1 (5 bases). Germline loops: CDR1 MNHEY, CDR2 SVGAGI. V dropped 0 bases and J dropped 1 base, with 9 bases sitting between them. CDR3 length: 15 amino acids. For the CDR3, the DNA is TGTGCCAGCAGTTACTCTTGGCAGGGGAACACTGAAGCTTTCTTT. It encodes CASSYSWQGNTEAFF.

The CDR3: CASSYSRSGNTIYF. The CDR3, as DNA: TGTGCCAGCAGTTACTCGAGATCTGGAAACACCATATATTTT. The V call is TRBV6-6, the J call TRBJ1-3; D is unresolved. The V end lost 0 bases, the J end lost 1 base, and 4 bases lay between the germline ends. The CDR3 is 14 amino acids. The germline V gene encodes CDR1 MNHNY and CDR2 SVGAGI (reference sequence).

The genes are TRBV9 and TRBJ2-1; TRBD2 aligns across 10 bases. Germline trimming cut 2 bases from V and 5 bases from J; bases unmatched to any gene: 4. CDR1 SGDLS and CDR2 YYNGEE come from the germline V gene. CDR3 length: 15 residues. The CDR3 DNA sequence: TGTGCCAGCAGCGTGAGCGGGGGGGGGCACAATGAGCAGTTCTTC. This translates into CASSVSGGGHNEQFF.

The chain uses TRBV9 and TRBJ2-3; 7 positions match TRBD1. V dropped 1 base and J dropped 4; count of bases not matched to a gene: 3. This CDR3 contains 14 residues. Germline V gene lookup returns CDR1 SGDLS and CDR2 YYNGEE. The CDR3 protein is CASSVNTGADTQYF. The CDR3 coding sequence is TGTGCCAGCAGCGTAAACACAGGGGCAGATACGCAGTATTTT.

The DNA of the CDR3 is TGCAGCGTTGAATCGCGGGAGGGTTACAATGAGCAGTTCTTC. Translating gives CSVESREGYNEQFF. The chain joins TRBV29-1 to TRBJ2-1, with 9 bases that match TRBD2. Germline V CDR1 and CDR2: SQVTM, ANQGSEA. J gave up 4 bases and V 2 bases, and 3 bases lay outside the gene matches. This CDR3 comprises 14 residues.

The V call is TRBV6-5, the J call TRBJ2-3, with D possibly being TRBD1 (6 bases). V gave up 0 bases and J gave up 0 bases, with 10 bases separating them. CDR1 is MNHEY and CDR2 is SVGAGI in the germline V gene. This CDR3 spans 16 amino acids. In DNA, the CDR3 is TGTGCCAGCAGTTACTCTGGGGGCTTTAGCACAGATACGCAGTATTTT. Translating it yields CASSYSGGFSTDTQYF.

The gene calls are TRBV6-5 and TRBJ1-6; no definite D call. The ends were cut back, 5 bases at V and 11 bases at J, with 10 bases in the middle. Germline CDR1 reads MNHEY; CDR2 reads SVGAGI. The CDR3 is 12 amino acids. CDR3 nucleotide sequence: TGTGCCAGCAGTGAAGGCAGGCCACCCCTCCACTTT. This sequence encodes CASSEGRPPLHF.

The chain uses TRBV25-1 and TRBJ1-5; D is perhaps TRBD1 (6 bases). The CDR3 has 18 amino acids. V dropped 3 bases and J dropped 0 bases, with 18 bases sitting between them. Germline assignment: CDR1 MGHDK and CDR2 SYGVNS. In nucleotides, the CDR3 is TGTGCCAGCAGTGACGCAGGGGCACGACTTTTTAGCAATCAGCCCCAGCATTTT. It encodes CASSDAGARLFSNQPQHF.

This clone occurred once. The V gene is TRBV19, the J gene TRBJ1-4; 7 nucleotides match TRBD1. V was pared by 4 bases and J by 3 bases, with 11 bases of the junction left unmatched. The CDR3 covers 17 residues. CDR1 and CDR2 (germline): LNHDA, SQIVND (reference sequence). This chain's CDR3 is CASSNRGMKQANEKLFF. CDR3 in DNA: TGTGCCAGTAGTAACAGGGGAATGAAACAAGCTAATGAAAAACTGTTTTTT.

This sequence joins TRBV2 and TRBJ2-5; TRBD2 aligns across 9 bases. The J segment lost 1 base and the V segment lost 4 bases, leaving 4 bases of the junction unmatched. The CDR3 covers 15 residues. Germline V CDR1 and CDR2: SNHLY, FYNNEI. In DNA, the CDR3 is TGTGCCAGCAGTGTCGGGCGGGGGGGCCAAGAGACCCAGTACTTC. Amino acid sequence: CASSVGRGGQETQYF.